Listed below are T cell receptor beta chains from one sample, sequenced in a study of cytomegalovirus exposure and HLA in healthy donors. Libraries were prepared by immunoSEQ multiplex PCR; TCRdb keeps only in-frame clonotypes and omits some of them. The top ten clones hold roughly 4% of a sample with 140,000 to 150,000 clones, roughly 70% of them seen once. The specimen was PBMCs. These receptors were collected from a man aged 55-75 years in good health and CMV-seronegative. Both conserved end residues are trimmed from each CDR3. The D gene is left open where the match is weak. For some rows the clone size is stated as once, few or many, or as a class when expanded; others skip it.

TRBJ1-1 | TRBV5-6 | once | . | ASSSTGGRAMNTEAF
TRBJ1-4 | TRBV5-1 | . | . | ASSRDTTGEKLF
TRBJ1-4 | TRBV6-1 | . | . | ASSEGSRVQEKLF
TRBJ2-7 | TRBV4-1 | . | TRBD1 | ASSQDVTSGGYEQY
TRBJ2-7 | TRBV7-2 | . | TRBD1 | ASSPEGQGAGSYEQY
TRBJ2-7 | TRBV28 | . | . | ASRTGGNSYEQY
TRBJ2-3 | TRBV5-6 | . | . | ASSLVGLVRTDTQY
TRBJ2-7 | TRBV28 | few | TRBD2 | ASSLSSGGAYEQY
TRBJ2-5 | TRBV30 | . | . | AWSFRAGHQETQY
TRBJ2-1 | TRBV6-4 | . | . | ASRENGGYNEQF
TRBJ2-3 | TRBV7-2 | . | TRBD2 | ASSLVGTSGSQDTQY
TRBJ2-3 | TRBV7-2 | few | TRBD2 | ASSLEGGNTDTQY
TRBJ2-1 | TRBV7-9 | . | TRBD2 | ASSPWGASGYDNEQF
TRBJ1-1 | TRBV6-5 | . | . | ATWGGKNTEAF
TRBJ1-4 | TRBV5-1 | once | . | ASRRDPTNEKLF
TRBJ2-3 | TRBV11-2 | . | TRBD2 | ASSFRTSGTSTDTQY
TRBJ1-5 | TRBV7-2 | few | . | ASSPTSEAQH
TRBJ2-2 | TRBV6-1 | . | . | ASSEGGGVRLF
TRBJ2-7 | TRBV28 | . | . | ASSFESYEQY
TRBJ2-3 | TRBV7-3 | few | TRBD2 | ASSLNRGADTQY